One sample yielded the 11 T cell receptor beta chains listed below, sequenced in a study of chemoradiotherapy in HPV16-positive cancers. Sequencing was performed with immunoSEQ multiplex PCR; in TCRdb, only in-frame clones are kept and a portion is missing. The data show about 15,000 clones, 65% to 85% seen once. Sampling was done from a patient who underwent chemoradiotherapy. These receptors were collected from a human donor with HPV-associated anogenital cancer.

This chain links TRBV2 with TRBJ1-5, with D possibly matching TRBD1 (5 bases). V was clipped by 4 bases and J by 0 bases, with 7 bases between them. Germline assignment: CDR1 SNHLY and CDR2 FYNNEI. The CDR3 runs 14 residues. CDR3 amino acids: CASSGQHSNQPQHF. Here the CDR3 DNA reads TGTGCCAGCAGTGGACAGCATAGCAATCAGCCCCAGCATTTT.

This chain links TRBV5-1 with TRBJ2-7; D gene uncertain. This CDR3 spans 15 amino acids. The V gene lost 0 bases and the J gene lost 7 bases, with 17 bases spanning the gap. CDR1 and CDR2 (germline): SGHRS, YFSETQ. The CDR3 DNA sequence: TGCGCCAGCAGCTTGGGAGGCGGCACCCAGCATGAGCAGTACTTC. Protein product: CASSLGGGTQHEQYF. The variable domain in full, completed from reference TRBV5-1 and TRBJ2-7, reads KAGVTQTPRYLIKTRGQQVTLSCSPISGHRSVSWYQQTPGQGLQFLFEYFSETQRNKGNFPGRFSGRQFSNSRSEMNVSTLELGDSALYLCASSLGGGTQHEQYFGPGTRLTVT.

This chain connects TRBV2 to TRBJ2-7; perhaps TRBD1 as D (5 bases). Germline V gives CDR1 SNHLY, CDR2 FYNNEI. This CDR3 comprises 16 residues. V was shortened by 1 base and J by 0 bases, with 13 bases between the two germline ends. CDR3 amino acids: CASSEEDVGLSYEQYF. CDR3 coding DNA: TGTGCCAGCAGTGAAGAAGACGTGGGGCTCTCCTACGAGCAGTACTTC. Using reference TRBV2 and TRBJ2-7 for the parts outside the CDR3, the full variable domain is EPEVTQTPSHQVTQMGQEVILRCVPISNHLYFYWYRQILGQKVEFLVSFYNNEISEKSEIFDDQFSVERPDGSNFTLKIRSTKLEDSAMYFCASSEEDVGLSYEQYFGPGTRLTVT.

This clone turned up a few times. The genes are TRBV6-5 and TRBJ1-2, with a tentative D call TRBD1 (5 bases). V lost 6 bases and J 8 bases, leaving 16 bases between the germline ends. The CDR3 is 13 residues long. Germline V CDR1 and CDR2: MNHEY, SVGAGI. CDR3: CASSPRGDKGYTF. The CDR3 DNA reads as TGTGCCAGCAGCCCACGGGGGGATAAAGGCTACACCTTC.

This chain links TRBV28 with TRBJ1-2; 12 nucleotides match TRBD1. The CDR3 is 16 amino acids. From germline, CDR1 is MDHEN and CDR2 SYDVKM. V dropped 7 bases and J dropped 11; count of bases not matched to a gene: 17. The CDR3 DNA reads TGTGCCAGCAAGGGAGGGGACAGGGGGCGAATGGTTGGTTACACCTTC. This translates into CASKGGDRGRMVGYTF.

This clone was observed a few times. The CDR3 nucleotides read TGTGCCAGCAGTTTCTCGGCCCAGCCCCAGCATTTT. It specifies CASSFSAQPQHF. The J gene is TRBJ1-5, the V gene TRBV28; D gene uncertain. Trimming shortened V by 3 bases and J by 7 bases, and 7 bases separated the two germline ends. Germline V gives CDR1 MDHEN, CDR2 SYDVKM. The CDR3 spans 12 residues.

This sequence joins TRBV14 and TRBJ2-7, with no clear D. The V end lost 0 bases, the J end lost 3 bases, and 9 bases lay between the germline ends. Germline-derived CDR1 and CDR2 are SGHDN and FVKESK. This CDR3 spans 14 amino acids. The CDR3 bases are TGTGCCAGCAGCCAAGAAAACAGCTACTACGAGCAGTACTTC. Its translation is CASSQENSYYEQYF. The full variable domain, in which reference TRBV14 and TRBJ2-7 provide the parts outside the CDR3, is EAGVTQFPSHSVIEKGQTVTLRCDPISGHDNLYWYRRVMGKEIKFLLHFVKESKQDESGMPNNRFLAERTGGTYSTLKVQPAELEDSGVYFCASSQENSYYEQYFGPGTRLTVT.

This clone was observed a few times. CDR3 amino acids: CASRFNVGTYEQYF. The CDR3, as DNA: TGTGCCAGCAGATTTAACGTGGGAACCTACGAGCAGTACTTC. The V call is TRBV6-6, the J call TRBJ2-7; no clear D gene. With 6 bases removed from V and 2 bases from J, the gap between germline ends came to 14 bases. The germline gives CDR1 MNHNY, CDR2 SVGAGI (reference sequence). The CDR3 loop spans 14 amino acids.

V is TRBV25-1 and J is TRBJ2-5; TRBD2 aligns across 9 bases. CDR3 length: 14 residues. V dropped 3 bases and J dropped 6; count of bases not matched to a gene: 5. CDR1 MGHDK and CDR2 SYGVNS come from the germline V gene. Here the CDR3 reads CASSDGTSSKTQYF. In DNA form, the CDR3 reads TGTGCCAGCAGTGACGGGACTAGCTCTAAGACCCAGTACTTC.

The chain joins TRBV2 to TRBJ1-5; a weak D match, TRBD1 (5 bases). This CDR3 has 13 amino acids. Trimming stripped 6 bases from V and 7 bases from J, with 13 bases between. Germline CDR1 and CDR2: SNHLY and FYNNEI. In DNA, the CDR3 is TGTGCCAGCAGAAGGCTCGACAGCCAGCCCCAGCATTTT. Its translation: CASRRLDSQPQHF.

The rearrangement links TRBV6-5 to TRBJ2-7; D not certain. The germline V gene encodes CDR1 MNHEY and CDR2 SVGAGI. V gave up 0 bases and J gave up 2 bases, with 11 bases separating them. The CDR3 has 15 residues. In DNA, the CDR3 is TGTGCCAGCAGTTACTCGCTGGGTACAGCCTACGAGCAGTACTTC. Protein product: CASSYSLGTAYEQYF.